The rows below give T cell receptor beta chains drawn from one sample of a study of T cell responses to AZD1222 COVID-19 vaccine. Clones were sequenced by immunoSEQ multiplex PCR, and TCRdb holds only the in-frame ones, with some missing. This table holds roughly 160,000 clones, approximately 90% found once. The source was peripheral blood, collected on day 0 of AZD1222 vaccination. These receptors were taken from an adult in good health. CDR3s include the opening cysteine and the closing phenylalanine or tryptophan. A D gene is named only where the DNA matches it firmly. A clone size is listed for some rows: how often the clone was seen (once, few, many), or a class if it is expanded.

V gene	clone size	D gene	J gene	CDR3 DNA	CDR3 protein
TRBV7-2	NA	NA	TRBJ2-1	TGTGCCAGCAGCTTACCACAGGTGAGGGAGCAGTTCTTC	CASSLPQVREQFF
TRBV5-6	once	TRBD2	TRBJ2-5	TGTGCCAGCAGCCCCCGGACTAGCGCGAAGGAGACCCAGTACTTC	CASSPRTSAKETQYF
TRBV27	NA	NA	TRBJ1-6	TGTGCCAGCAGTAGGACACTGAATTCACCCCTCCACTTT	CASSRTLNSPLHF
TRBV5-4	NA	NA	TRBJ1-1	TGTGCCAGCAGCTTACTAGGCCTTATGAACACTGAAGCTTTCTTT	CASSLLGLMNTEAFF
TRBV10-2	NA	TRBD2	TRBJ2-2	TGCGCCAGCAGTGAGTCTGCGGGGGGCGCGGGCACCGGGGAGCTGTTTTTT	CASSESAGGAGTGELFF
TRBV28	NA	NA	TRBJ1-2	TGTGCCAGCAGTTTAGGGACCAAAAACGAAAGGGGCTACACCTTC	CASSLGTKNERGYTF
TRBV4-1	NA	TRBD1	TRBJ1-2	TGCGCCAGCAGCCAGGACAGGGGGTCGGACTATGGCTACACCTTC	CASSQDRGSDYGYTF
TRBV9	NA	NA	TRBJ1-2	TGTGCCAGCAGCGCCTTGGGGGCGCGGAGCTATGGCTACACCTTC	CASSALGARSYGYTF
TRBV5-4	NA	NA	TRBJ1-3	TGTGCCAGCAGCTTGTTCGGGGACTCTGGAAACACCATATATTTT	CASSLFGDSGNTIYF
TRBV5-8	NA	NA	TRBJ1-4	TGTGCCAGCAGCTCGGTGAGGGGGGAAAAACTGTTTTTT	CASSSVRGEKLFF
TRBV2	few	TRBD2	TRBJ2-1	TGTGCCAGCAGTGAAGTTCGGGGGGGACTAGCGGCCCATGAGCAGTTCTTC	CASSEVRGGLAAHEQFF
TRBV7-2	NA	NA	TRBJ1-2	TGTGCCAGCAGCTTCGGGGTTACTAACTATGGCTACACCTTC	CASSFGVTNYGYTF
TRBV3-1/TRBV3-2	few	NA	TRBJ2-7	TGTGCCAGCAGCTTCAGGGGGGATTCCTACGAGCAGTACTTC	CASSFRGDSYEQYF
TRBV19	NA	TRBD1	TRBJ1-4	TGTGCCAGTAGTTCTCCGACAGGGCGAAAACTGTTTTTT	CASSSPTGRKLFF
TRBV27	NA	NA	TRBJ1-1	TGTGCCAGCACCCATGCCACAGGAGTGAACACTGAAGCTTTCTTT	CASTHATGVNTEAFF
TRBV19	NA	TRBD1	TRBJ2-2	TGTGCCAGTAGTACAGGGGGTGACACCGGGGAGCTGTTTTTT	CASSTGGDTGELFF
TRBV28	NA	TRBD1	TRBJ2-4	TGTGCCAGCAGTTTAGGTCTTTCCCACAGGGGGTTGGGGCCGCTAGCCAAAAACATTCAGTACTTC	CASSLGLSHRGLGPLAKNIQYF
TRBV5-4	NA	TRBD2	TRBJ2-7	TGTGCCAGCAGCTTAGCTAGCGGGGCCTCCTACGAGCAGTACTTC	CASSLASGASYEQYF
TRBV5-4	once	NA	TRBJ2-3	TGTGCCAGCAGCGCATCCCAAGGGACAGATACGCAGTATTTT	CASSASQGTDTQYF
TRBV7-9	once	TRBD1	TRBJ1-1	TGTGCCAGCAGCGACAGGGGAAGGGATACTGAAGCTTTCTTT	CASSDRGRDTEAFF
TRBV7-2	NA	NA	TRBJ2-6	TGTGCCAGCAGCTTAGGGGTCAACCCTGGGGCCAACGTCCTGACTTTC	CASSLGVNPGANVLTF
TRBV29-1	NA	NA	TRBJ1-1	TGCAGCGTTAGTAGCTCTGGCTTTGGAGCTTTCTTT	CSVSSSGFGAFF
TRBV19	NA	NA	TRBJ2-5	TGTGCCAGTCGGAGTTGGAGGTACCAAGAGACCCAGTACTTC	CASRSWRYQETQYF
TRBV24-1	NA	TRBD1	TRBJ2-1	TGTGCCACCGAACCGGGACAGGGATACAATGAGCAGTTCTTC	CATEPGQGYNEQFF
TRBV19	NA	NA	TRBJ2-2	TGTGCCAGTAGCGTAGGATGGGCCACCGGGGAGCTGTTTTTT	CASSVGWATGELFF
TRBV9	NA	NA	TRBJ2-3	TGTGCCAGCAGCGTAGTAGGGAGCACGCAAACGTATTTT	CASSVVGSTQTYF
TRBV5-6	NA	NA	TRBJ1-5	TGTGCCAGCAGCCGGACGGTTAAGGGTCAGCCCCAGCATTTT	CASSRTVKGQPQHF
TRBV4-1	NA	NA	TRBJ1-4	TGCGCCAGCAGCCAAGAACGGGGGCGAAGTGAAAAACTGTTTTTT	CASSQERGRSEKLFF
TRBV10-3	NA	NA	TRBJ1-1	TGTGCCATAAGACCTGGGGTCCCGGACACTGAAGCTTTCTTT	CAIRPGVPDTEAFF
TRBV6-5	NA	NA	TRBJ2-2	TGTGCCAGCAGTTACGCAGGTTGGGAAAGGGGGGAGCTGTTTTTT	CASSYAGWERGELFF
TRBV4-3	NA	TRBD2	TRBJ2-7	TGCGCCAGCAGCCAAGTCCCCGCGACTAGCGGGAGATCCTACGAGCAGTACTTC	CASSQVPATSGRSYEQYF
TRBV28	NA	TRBD1	TRBJ2-2	TGTGCCAGCAGTTTACCGAGACAGGGGAACACCGGGGAGCTGTTTTTT	CASSLPRQGNTGELFF
TRBV5-1	NA	NA	TRBJ1-1	TGCGCCAGCAGCTTTAGGGTGAACACTGAAGCTTTCTTT	CASSFRVNTEAFF
TRBV6-2/TRBV6-3	once	NA	TRBJ1-4	TGTGCCAGCAGTTTCTCCGGACAGATAAATGAAAAACTGTTTTTT	CASSFSGQINEKLFF
TRBV30	NA	NA	TRBJ1-4	TGTGCCTGGAGTAGTGTAGGGGAGTCGGCAACTAATGAAAAACTGTTTTTT	CAWSSVGESATNEKLFF
TRBV5-1	once	NA	TRBJ1-4	TGCGCCAGCAGCTTGGTCGGCAGGGGTGAAGAAAAACTGTTTTTT	CASSLVGRGEEKLFF
TRBV6-5	NA	NA	TRBJ2-5	TGTGCCAGCAGTATTATGGACAGCCAAGAGACCCAGTACTTC	CASSIMDSQETQYF
TRBV4-1	NA	NA	TRBJ2-3	TGCGCCAGCAGCCCGCGGTTCCACCATCGCACAGATACGCAGTATTTT	CASSPRFHHRTDTQYF
TRBV13	NA	NA	TRBJ2-3	TGTGCCAGCAGCTTAGGGCTAGGGAATACGCAGTATTTT	CASSLGLGNTQYF
TRBV27	NA	NA	TRBJ1-6	TGTGCCAGCAGTCCAGGGATCCCTAGGAGATTAAATTCACCCCTCCACTTT	CASSPGIPRRLNSPLHF
TRBV12-3/TRBV12-4	NA	TRBD1	TRBJ1-2	TGTGCCAGCAGTTTTGGGACAGCCGGTGGCTACACCTTC	CASSFGTAGGYTF
TRBV30	NA	TRBD2	TRBJ2-1	TGTGCCGGGACTAGCGGGGGGAGTTTTCAGTTCTTC	CAGTSGGSFQFF
TRBV9	once	TRBD1	TRBJ2-7	TGTGCCAGCAGCGGAGCTGCGAGGGGGCACGAGCAGTACTTC	CASSGAARGHEQYF